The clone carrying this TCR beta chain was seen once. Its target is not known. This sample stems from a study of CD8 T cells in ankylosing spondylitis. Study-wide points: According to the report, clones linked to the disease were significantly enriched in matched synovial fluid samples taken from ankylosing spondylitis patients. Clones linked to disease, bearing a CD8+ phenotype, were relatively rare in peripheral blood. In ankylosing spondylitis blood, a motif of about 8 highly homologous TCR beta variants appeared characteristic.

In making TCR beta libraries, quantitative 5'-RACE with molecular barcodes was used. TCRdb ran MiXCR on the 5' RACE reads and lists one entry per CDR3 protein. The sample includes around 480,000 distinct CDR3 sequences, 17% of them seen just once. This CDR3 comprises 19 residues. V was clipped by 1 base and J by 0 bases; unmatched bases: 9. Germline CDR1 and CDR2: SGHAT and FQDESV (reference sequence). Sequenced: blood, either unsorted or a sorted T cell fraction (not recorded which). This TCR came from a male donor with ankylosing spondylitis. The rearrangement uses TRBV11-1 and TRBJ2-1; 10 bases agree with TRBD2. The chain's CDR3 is CASSLVGGLARSSYNEQFF. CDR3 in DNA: TGTGCCAGCAGCTTAGTTGGGGGACTAGCGAGGAGCTCCTACAATGAGCAGTTCTTC.